This T cell receptor beta chain was captured in a study of shared clonotypes between healthy human individuals. About the study: Each donor contributed plates that comprised three CD4 naive, three CD4 memory, two CD8 naive and one CD8 memory.

The CDR3 has 17 residues. The germline V gene has CDR1 SGDLS and CDR2 YYNGEE. The V and J ends lost 4 bases and 8 bases, in that order; junction bases with no gene match: 14. Deep-level running was used for the assay. This table comes from immunoSEQ multiplex PCR, and its TCRdb copy is limited to in-frame clones, with some not included. The table lists millions of clones, approximately 94% of them singletons. Selected positively for CCR7 and CD45RO-negative, naive CD8 cells excluded terminally differentiated effector memory CD45RA+ cells. The origin of this receptor is a young man in good health. Some clones in this sample may be carry-over from other donors' samples. The V gene is TRBV9, the J gene TRBJ2-1; 11 bases map to TRBD2. What was sequenced was naive CD8+ T cells from PBMCs. CDR3 region: CASSNGLAGTSPHEQFF. CDR3 nucleotide sequence: TGTGCCAGCAGCAACGGACTAGCGGGCACCAGTCCGCATGAGCAGTTCTTC.